This entry lists 7 T cell receptor beta chains sequenced from one sample in a study of early T cells in non-severe SARS-CoV-2 infection. TCRdb recomputed calls from the 5' RACE reads with MiXCR, one row per CDR3 protein. The table lists over 85,000 distinct CDR3 sequences, approximately 16% of them singletons. Source material: whole blood. These receptor sequences come from an adult who was a healthcare worker with PCR-confirmed SARS-CoV-2 infection or an uninfected control (not recorded which).

This clonotype has ten or more counts. The chain carries TRBV6-2 or TRBV6-3 and TRBJ1-2, with D uncertain. CDR3 size: 11 residues. From germline, CDR1 is MNHEY and CDR2 SVGEGT. V dropped 5 bases and J dropped 4 bases, with 5 bases sitting between them. The CDR3: CASSRSYGYTF. In DNA form, the CDR3 reads TGTGCCAGCAGTAGAAGCTATGGCTACACCTTC.

This clonotype was detected only a few times. This chain uses TRBV10-3 with TRBJ2-6, with 15 nucleotides matching TRBD2. With V trimmed by 2 bases and J by 4 bases, 15 bases remained unmatched. The CDR3 extends over 22 amino acids. CDR1 and CDR2 from the germline V gene are ENHRY and SYGVKD. The CDR3: CAISETRGTSGRTLWGANVLTF. The CDR3 nucleotides are TGTGCCATCAGTGAGACCCGGGGGACTAGCGGGAGGACCCTCTGGGGGGCCAACGTCCTGACTTTC.

The chain links TRBV20-1 to TRBJ1-6; 8 bases agree with TRBD1. Germline CDR1 and CDR2: DFQATT and SNEGSKA (reference sequence). The CDR3 is 13 residues long. The junction had 7 bases not matched to a gene; V was cut back by 5 bases and J by 10 bases. DNA for the CDR3: TGCAGTGCTGCGGACAGGGAGGCCTCACCCCTCCACTTT. Encoded protein: CSAADREASPLHF.

This clonotype was picked up a small number of times. V usage is TRBV14 and J usage is TRBJ1-1; D not resolved. Germline-derived CDR1 and CDR2 are SGHDN and FVKESK. CDR3 length: 15 residues. V dropped 4 bases and J dropped 6 bases, with 18 bases sitting between them. The CDR3 DNA reads as TGTGCCAGCAGCCGGTCGGGGAACAGAAAGGCTGAAGCTTTCTTT. This gives the protein CASSRSGNRKAEAFF.

This clonotype has just a few counts. The gene calls are TRBV29-1 and TRBJ2-2; possibly TRBD1 for D (6 bases). The CDR3 length is 15 residues. Deletions cut 5 bases from V and 0 bases from J, with 13 bases between. The germline V gene has CDR1 SQVTM and CDR2 ANQGSEA. Here the CDR3 DNA reads TGCAGCGTTTATTATAGGGGGTCGAACACCGGGGAGCTGTTTTTT. Protein product: CSVYYRGSNTGELFF.

The rearrangement uses TRBV6-4 and TRBJ2-3; D tentatively reads TRBD1 or TRBD2 (6 bases each). The V gene's germline CDR1 is MRHNA and CDR2 SNTAGT. This CDR3 comprises 13 residues. Trimming took off 4 bases at V and 2 bases at J, with 7 bases between the two ends. CDR3 coding DNA: TGTGCCAGCAGTGCGGGGGCCACAGATACGCAGTATTTT. The encoded protein is CASSAGATDTQYF.

Ten or more counts support this clonotype. The J gene is TRBJ1-5, the V gene TRBV10-3; D not certain. Germline loops: CDR1 ENHRY, CDR2 SYGVKD. Trimming removed 1 base at V and 1 base at J, with 8 bases between. This CDR3 region has 15 residues. Written as DNA, the CDR3 is TGTGCCATCAGTGAGTTCCGTGGAAGCAATCAGCCCCAGCATTTT. Amino acids: CAISEFRGSNQPQHF.